Listed below are T cell receptor beta chains from one sample, sequenced in a study of blood T cell repertoires in COVID-19. TCRdb's table, derived via immunoSEQ multiplex PCR, lists solely in-frame clones and lacks some. Of tens of thousands of clones listed, approximately 91% are singletons. Sequences were obtained from peripheral blood. The origin of the receptors is a man aged 55 to 69 with active or convalescent COVID-19. The conserved cysteine and the conserved F or W are not part of the CDR3 here.

TRBJ1-4,TRBV15,ATSRDPLRTGGKEKLF
TRBJ1-1,TRBV6-5,ASSYPGAIRTEAF
TRBJ2-7,TRBV6-1,ASSAKTPSGVTSGSYEQY
TRBJ1-4,TRBV5-4,ASSPSGASNEKLF
TRBJ2-3,TRBV19,ASSMYQGVADTQY
TRBJ2-7,TRBV19,ASSIVDSIYEQY
TRBJ2-3,TRBV5-6,ASSLPIFGGPSTDTQY
TRBJ2-3,TRBV18,ASSPSPGPDTQY
TRBJ1-6,TRBV2,ASSEQGSPLH
TRBJ2-3,TRBV4-2,ASSPFAASPQVRQY
TRBJ2-5,TRBV2,ASSPTEQETQY
TRBJ1-1,TRBV9,ASSHRQGSTEAF